This T cell receptor (beta chain) was sequenced during a study of T cell responses to AZD1222 COVID-19 vaccine. Findings and limits, study-wide: Females made up more of the donors, who were largely white British, and clonal diversity may have come out too low. Every sample of the repertoires postdated the peak T cell response.

The J segment lost 5 bases and the V segment lost 0 bases, leaving 3 bases of the junction unmatched. Germline lookup yields CDR1 SGHRS and CDR2 YFSETQ. The CDR3 has 15 amino acids. In the case of this clone: Antigen specificity is unknown.

TCRdb's table, derived via immunoSEQ multiplex PCR, lists solely in-frame clones and lacks some. The table includes roughly 150,000 clones, 88% detected once. This sequence was found in an adult in good health. This material consisted of peripheral blood, taken on day 0 of MenACWY control vaccination. The chain has TRBV5-1 and TRBJ2-1; TRBD1 matches 9 bases. CDR3 amino acids: CASSLGQGDNNEQFF. CDR3 in DNA: TGCGCCAGCAGCTTGGGACAGGGGGACAACAATGAGCAGTTCTTC.